Listed here are 20 T cell receptor beta chains from one sample, sequenced in a study of control samples from healthy donors and cancer patients. The repertoire was sequenced with immunoSEQ multiplex PCR; TCRdb's copy has only in-frame clones and lacks some. The sample lists approximately 140,000 clones, roughly nine tenths occurring once. The sequencing input was PBMCs. These receptors were taken from a middle-aged man with head and neck cancer.

This chain joins TRBV6-6 and TRBJ2-3, with D unclear. This CDR3 comprises 11 residues. V was pared by 6 bases and J by 6 bases, with 7 bases between. Germline values: CDR1 MNHNY, CDR2 SVGAGI (reference sequence). The CDR3 nucleotides are TGTGCCAGCAGCCATGGTGATACGCAGTATTTT. Translation gives CASSHGDTQYF.

V gene TRBV6-5 combines with J gene TRBJ1-2; no reliable D call. Per germline, CDR1 MNHEY and CDR2 SVGAGI. Trimming took 7 bases from V and 0 from J, leaving 12 bases between them. This CDR3 is 14 amino acids long. The CDR3 loop reads CASNPGLANYGYTF. CDR3 bases: TGTGCCAGCAATCCGGGTTTGGCTAACTATGGCTACACCTTC.

This chain joins TRBV7-3 and TRBJ2-7; 9 bases agree with TRBD1. Germline V gives CDR1 SGHTA, CDR2 FQGTGA. CDR3 length: 15 residues. With 5 bases clipped from V and 0 bases from J, the junction kept 5 bases outside the gene matches. CDR3 DNA: TGTGCCAGCAGCCCATCGACAGGGGGCTCCTACGAGCAGTACTTC. Its protein is CASSPSTGGSYEQYF.

This clone was seen once. The chain combines TRBV30 with TRBJ1-3; 9 bases fit TRBD1. The CDR3 is 16 residues long. Per germline, CDR1 GTSNPN and CDR2 SVGIG (reference sequence). Trimming cost V 5 bases and J 2 bases; bases outside gene matches: 10. CDR3 residues: CAWGGSWTGAGNTIYF. CDR3 nucleotides: TGTGCCTGGGGGGGGTCCTGGACAGGGGCTGGAAACACCATATATTTT.

The V and J genes are TRBV14 and TRBJ2-1; a possible D gene is TRBD2 (5 bases). The germline gives CDR1 SGHDN, CDR2 FVKESK. V was clipped by 0 bases and J by 10 bases, with 16 bases between them. This CDR3 region has 15 residues. The CDR3 DNA reads TGTGCCAGCAGCCAAGATGAGAGGGCGACGCGAGAGCAGTTCTTC. This codes for CASSQDERATREQFF.

CDR3 nucleotide sequence: TGTGCCAGCAGTTACTCGGACAGCGGCTCTGGAAACACCATATATTTT. Translation: CASSYSDSGSGNTIYF. The chain has TRBV6-5 and TRBJ1-3; maybe TRBD1 (6 bases). The CDR3 has 16 amino acids. Trimming pared 0 bases from V and 0 bases from J, leaving 9 bases between. Germline CDR1 and CDR2: MNHEY and SVGAGI.

The chain joins TRBV12-3 or TRBV12-4 to TRBJ1-2; D unclear. The CDR3 spans 11 residues. The V end lost 6 bases, the J end lost 7 bases, and 9 bases lay between the germline ends. Here the CDR3 reads CASSRRRGYTF. DNA of the CDR3: TGTGCCAGCAGCCGTCGCCGTGGCTACACCTTC.

The V gene is TRBV29-1, the J gene TRBJ2-1; possible D gene TRBD1, 6 bases. CDR1 and CDR2 (germline): SQVTM, ANQGSEA. The CDR3 covers 10 residues. Deletions cut 4 bases from V and 9 bases from J, with 7 bases between. In nucleotides, the CDR3 is TGCAGCGTTGGAGGGGGTGAGCAGTTCTTC. As protein: CSVGGGEQFF.

V and J are TRBV18 and TRBJ2-3, with D unclear. In germline, CDR1 is KGHSH, CDR2 LQKENI. This CDR3 contains 16 residues. Trimming pared 5 bases from V and 4 bases from J, leaving 19 bases between. The CDR3 nucleotides read TGTGCCAGCTCAGCCTTAGCCTCCCTCGTGTCAGATACGCAGTATTTT. This sequence encodes CASSALASLVSDTQYF.

J is TRBJ1-1 and V is TRBV7-2, with a possible D match to TRBD1 (5 bases). Between the trimmed V and J ends, which lost 0 bases and 0 bases, there was a span of 11 bases. This CDR3 comprises 16 residues. The germline V gene has CDR1 SGHTA and CDR2 FQGNSA. The CDR3 region is CASSLAFRGMNTEAFF. The CDR3 region has the DNA TGTGCCAGCAGCTTAGCTTTCCGGGGGATGAACACTGAAGCTTTCTTT.

This chain joins TRBV2 and TRBJ1-2; D is perhaps TRBD1 (6 bases). Germline V gene sequence: CDR1 SNHLY, CDR2 FYNNEI. V lost 3 bases to trimming and J lost 2 bases, with 13 bases between them. The CDR3 consists of 15 residues. CDR3 in DNA: TGTGCCAGCAGTGATCTTTACAGGGAGAACTATGGCTACACCTTC. This gives the protein CASSDLYRENYGYTF.

This clone was recorded a few times. The chain has TRBV6-6 and TRBJ1-2; D unclear. Germline V gives CDR1 MNHNY, CDR2 SVGAGI (reference sequence). V shed 2 bases and J shed 0 bases, with 13 bases lying between them. The CDR3 contains 16 residues. The CDR3 nucleotides read TGTGCCAGCAGTTACGTCTCGGCCTCAGCTAACTATGGCTACACCTTC. Translation gives CASSYVSASANYGYTF.

V is TRBV28 and J is TRBJ2-7; no firm D call. Germline assignment: CDR1 MDHEN and CDR2 SYDVKM. Between the trimmed V and J ends, which lost 7 bases and 2 bases, there was a span of 9 bases. The CDR3 extends over 12 amino acids. CDR3 sequence reads: CASNQAAYEQYF. CDR3 in DNA: TGTGCCAGCAATCAGGCGGCCTACGAGCAGTACTTC.

V gene TRBV29-1 combines with J gene TRBJ2-3; D might be TRBD1 (6 bases). Germline V gene lookup returns CDR1 SQVTM and CDR2 ANQGSEA. V lost 0 bases and J 3 bases, leaving 16 bases between the germline ends. The CDR3 spans 16 residues. Written as DNA, the CDR3 is TGCAGCGTTGAAGACCCGGGACACCGGATTACAGATACGCAGTATTTT. Translation gives CSVEDPGHRITDTQYF.

The rearrangement uses TRBV5-5 and TRBJ2-7; 7 bases align to TRBD1. This CDR3 is 15 amino acids long. Trimming removed 0 bases from V and 4 bases from J; junction bases left unmatched: 7. Germline-derived CDR1 and CDR2 are SGHKS and YYEKEE (reference sequence). CDR3 coding DNA: TGTGCCAGCAGCTTGGGGTCGAGCAGGGGGTACGAGCAGTACTTC. Its protein is CASSLGSSRGYEQYF.

V and J are TRBV30 and TRBJ2-3; no reliable D call. CDR3 length: 12 residues. Germline-derived CDR1 and CDR2 are GTSNPN and SVGIG (reference sequence). The ends were cut back, 3 bases at V and 4 bases at J, with 8 bases in the middle. The DNA for the CDR3 is TGTGCCTGGAGCCCGATCGCAGATACGCAGTATTTT. Translation: CAWSPIADTQYF.

This chain joins TRBV27 and TRBJ2-7; TRBD1 matches at 7 bases. This CDR3 has 15 residues. The V and J ends lost 3 bases and 2 bases, in that order; junction bases with no gene match: 7. Germline V lookup: CDR1 MNHEY, CDR2 SMNVEV (reference sequence). DNA for the CDR3: TGTGCCAGCAGTTTTGCGACAGGGCATACCTACGAGCAGTACTTC. It codes for CASSFATGHTYEQYF.

The genes are TRBV5-6 and TRBJ1-3; the match to TRBD1 covers 7 bases. V trimming: 4 bases; J trimming: 8 bases; junction bases outside the gene matches: 9. This CDR3 comprises 14 residues. The germline V gene has CDR1 SGHDT and CDR2 YYEEEE. This CDR3 reads CASSRYRGRDTIYF. For the CDR3, the DNA is TGTGCCAGCAGCCGATACAGGGGTAGGGACACCATATATTTT.

This clone appeared a single time. No DNA is shown, since the ends of the CDR3 on it are uncertain; the CDR3 is the one TCRdb lists. The rearrangement joins TRBV21-1 to TRBJ2-2; TRBD2, as called in the table, went unchecked against the DNA. TRBV21-1 corresponds to a pseudogene. Including both end residues, the CDR3 is 18 amino acids long. The CDR3 protein is CASSKVVGSGSFTGELFF.

The chain couples TRBV12-3 or TRBV12-4 to TRBJ2-3; D remains unclear. The V gene lost 5 bases and the J gene lost 2 bases, with 8 bases spanning the gap. The CDR3 spans 13 residues. The CDR3 sequence is CASSRNPTDTQYF. DNA for the CDR3: TGTGCCAGCAGTCGCAACCCCACAGATACGCAGTATTTT.